These T cell receptor beta chains were read from a single sample in a study of T cells in Graves' hyperthyroidism and ophthalmopathy. TCRdb processed the multiplex PCR reads anew with MiXCR; each CDR3 protein has one entry. The repertoire holds around 340,000 distinct CDR3 sequences, with approximately 22% as singletons. Sequencing was performed on blood. Receptors were obtained from a woman aged 45 to 65 with Graves' hyperthyroidism. CDR3s include the opening cysteine and the closing phenylalanine or tryptophan.

>TRBV18|16
CASSPIHGTAQETQYF
>TRBV6-1|16
CASSPGGLGYYNEQFF
>TRBV20-1|15
CSARAPTGGLDEQYF
>TRBV5-5|17
CASSITGGIGFQETQYF
>TRBV30|14
CAWRQGSHTGELFF
>TRBV6-1|14
CASSERQGGQPQHF
>TRBV6-2/TRBV6-3|13
CASSSQGSREQFF
>TRBV7-3|13
CASSPREKGTQYF
>TRBV20-1|16
CSARKGQVTSYNEQFF
>TRBV28|17
CASSTAGLAGGYNEQFF
>TRBV19|13
CASSKYRESEQFF
>TRBV3-1|15
CASSQKGLAGNEQFF
>TRBV20-1|13
CSATGTVKDGQYF
>TRBV28|15
CASSSGTVNNSPLHF
>TRBV7-6|18
CASSQGLAGGSSTDTQYF
>TRBV20-1|19
CSARDSTAGTSGYTDTQYF
>TRBV6-5|17
CASSYSGLAGVGETQYF
>TRBV28|14
CASSYASGNTEAFF
>TRBV7-9|15
CASSLDGGFLETQYF
>TRBV20-1|13
CRIAGQGNYGYTF
>TRBV3-1|16
CASSQFLAGGRDTQYF
>TRBV7-9|15
CASSLGPGGTYEQYF
>TRBV24-1|12
CATSDPNQPQHF
>TRBV6-2/TRBV6-3|15
CASSYMGSSILAQHF
>TRBV30|13
CAWLGDGPYGYTF
>TRBV4-2|15
CASSQSGPNLYGYTF
>TRBV5-1|15
CASSLERSGANVLTF
>TRBV6-1|17
CASSREAGTGGNYGYTF
>TRBV30|15
CAWRVTLTGNTEAFF
>TRBV28|15
CASSVQGDLGNTIYF
>TRBV7-8|14
CASSLQGSTDTQYF
>TRBV28|15
CASSSGGATNEKLFF
>TRBV20-1|14
CRGGQGRMNTEAFF
>TRBV20-1|17
CSAFSLAGRSNTGELFF
>TRBV6-1|17
CASSGHPSGSGPAEQYF
>TRBV3-1|15
CASSQDLGTYNEQFF
>TRBV7-8|15
CASSPPSGSYNEQFF
>TRBV5-5|16
CASSLSAAVQGTEAFF
>TRBV18|16
CASSPRFPDGDNEQFF
>TRBV7-2|12
CASSSDHYEQYF
>TRBV20-1|13
CSAREDRDNEQFF
>TRBV10-1|13
CASSGPSQETQYF
>TRBV12-3/TRBV12-4|12
CASRPSGNEQFF
>TRBV11-1|14
CASSPQALNTEAFF
>TRBV7-2|15
CASSLGGQKGYGYTF
>TRBV6-4|15
CASRPGQGNTGELFF
>TRBV5-1|14
CASSSGLPGNEQFF
>TRBV6-6|14
CASSYASVPGTQYF
>TRBV2|17
CASSEALGTGVSYEQYF
>TRBV6-1|16
CASSLASSSSGNTIYF
>TRBV7-9|15
CASSPGGQPTDTQYF
>TRBV14|14
CASSHWDRSYEQYF
>TRBV27|13
CASSLSGFYEQYF
>TRBV19|17
CASSIRGGQGGQNIQYF
>TRBV7-8|16
CASSSANRELDYGYTF
>TRBV28|14
CASSQTLAKNIQYF
>TRBV11-2|16
CASSLGPSGGRYGYTF
>TRBV5-6|15
CASSWRDRGSYEQYF